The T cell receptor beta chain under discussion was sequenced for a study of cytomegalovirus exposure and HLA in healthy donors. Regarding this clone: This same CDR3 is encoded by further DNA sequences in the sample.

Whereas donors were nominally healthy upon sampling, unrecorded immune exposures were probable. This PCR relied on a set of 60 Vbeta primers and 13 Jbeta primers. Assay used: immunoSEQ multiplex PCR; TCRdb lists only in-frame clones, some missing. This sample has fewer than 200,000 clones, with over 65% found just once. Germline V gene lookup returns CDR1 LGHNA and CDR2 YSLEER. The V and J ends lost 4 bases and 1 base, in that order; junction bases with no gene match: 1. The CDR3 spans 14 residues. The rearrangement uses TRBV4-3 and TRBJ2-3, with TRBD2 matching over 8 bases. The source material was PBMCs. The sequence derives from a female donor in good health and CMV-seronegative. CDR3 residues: CASSLSGGTDTQYF. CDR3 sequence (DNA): TGCGCCAGCAGCCTTAGCGGGGGCACAGATACGCAGTATTTT.